Listed below are T cell receptor beta chains from one sample, sequenced in a study of PD-L1 blockade in urothelial cancer. TCRdb's table, derived via immunoSEQ multiplex PCR, lists solely in-frame clones and lacks some. This table has 130,000 or so clones, approximately 84% appearing once. The sequencing used PBMCs, collected around atezolizumab (anti-PD-L1) treatment. The source of these receptors is a man aged 45-60 years with urothelial cancer. The CDR3 runs from the conserved cysteine through the conserved F or W. Each record gives: V gene, J gene, clone size, D gene, CDR3 DNA, CDR3 protein. The D gene is left open where the match is weak. Only some rows state a clone size, as once, few, many or a class for expanded clones.

v_gene: TRBV6-5
j_gene: TRBJ1-2
abundance: once
d_gene: TRBD1
CDR3nt: TGTGCCAGCAGTTTCGGACAGGGTCGGGGCTACACCTTC
CDR3aa: CASSFGQGRGYTF

v_gene: TRBV9
j_gene: TRBJ1-1
abundance: .
d_gene: .
CDR3nt: TGTGCCAGCAGCGCGCTCGGGGAGGCCGACAACACTGAAGCTTTCTTT
CDR3aa: CASSALGEADNTEAFF

v_gene: TRBV9
j_gene: TRBJ2-3
abundance: .
d_gene: TRBD2
CDR3nt: TGTGCCAGCGGGCGTGGCGGGAGTATCACAGATACGCAGTATTTT
CDR3aa: CASGRGGSITDTQYF

v_gene: TRBV7-6
j_gene: TRBJ2-3
abundance: .
d_gene: TRBD2
CDR3nt: TGTGCCAGCAGCTTAGCGCGGCGGGAGATTGGAGATACGCAGTATTTT
CDR3aa: CASSLARREIGDTQYF

v_gene: TRBV28
j_gene: TRBJ2-3
abundance: .
d_gene: TRBD1
CDR3nt: TGTGCCAGCAGAAACGCAGGGGGCGCGGGCCAGGTCACAGATACGCAGTATTTT
CDR3aa: CASRNAGGAGQVTDTQYF

v_gene: TRBV10-3
j_gene: TRBJ2-7
abundance: .
d_gene: .
CDR3nt: TGTGCCATCAGTGAGTCTGTCAGAGCGACCTACGAGCAGTACTTC
CDR3aa: CAISESVRATYEQYF

v_gene: TRBV2
j_gene: TRBJ2-1
abundance: .
d_gene: .
CDR3nt: TGTGCCAGCAGGTCTAATAGTATATCGGGTAATGAGCAGTTCTTC
CDR3aa: CASRSNSISGNEQFF

v_gene: TRBV7-8
j_gene: TRBJ1-2
abundance: .
d_gene: .
CDR3nt: TGTGCCAGCGGGCAGGGTGCTAACTATGGCTACACCTTC
CDR3aa: CASGQGANYGYTF

v_gene: TRBV7-9
j_gene: TRBJ2-3
abundance: .
d_gene: TRBD1
CDR3nt: TGTGCCAGCAACAGACAGGGGGCCACAGATACGCAGTATTTT
CDR3aa: CASNRQGATDTQYF

v_gene: TRBV19
j_gene: TRBJ1-4
abundance: .
d_gene: TRBD1
CDR3nt: TGTGCCAGTTCATCTCGACAGGGTAATGAAAAACTGTTTTTT
CDR3aa: CASSSRQGNEKLFF

v_gene: TRBV9
j_gene: TRBJ1-3
abundance: .
d_gene: TRBD1
CDR3nt: TGTGCCAGCAGCGCGAGGGGGCTCGGAGACACCATATATTTT
CDR3aa: CASSARGLGDTIYF

v_gene: TRBV5-4
j_gene: TRBJ2-7
abundance: .
d_gene: TRBD2
CDR3nt: TGTGCCAGCAGCTTGGGCGGGAGAGTGTACGAGCAGTACTTC
CDR3aa: CASSLGGRVYEQYF

v_gene: TRBV11-3
j_gene: TRBJ2-7
abundance: .
d_gene: .
CDR3nt: TGTGCCAGCAGCTCCACGGAGGCCCCGTACGAGCAGTACTTC
CDR3aa: CASSSTEAPYEQYF

v_gene: TRBV28
j_gene: TRBJ1-1
abundance: .
d_gene: .
CDR3nt: TGTGCCAGCAGTTCGACCTTCGGGGGGGAAGCTTTCTTT
CDR3aa: CASSSTFGGEAFF

v_gene: TRBV9
j_gene: TRBJ2-2
abundance: .
d_gene: .
CDR3nt: TGTGCCAGCAGCGTACGGGGAACCGGGGAGCTGTTTTTT
CDR3aa: CASSVRGTGELFF

v_gene: TRBV4-1
j_gene: TRBJ1-2
abundance: .
d_gene: .
CDR3nt: TGCGCCAGCAGCCAAGAAGAAAGACAGTCCATCTCCCTCTATGGCTACACCTTC
CDR3aa: CASSQEERQSISLYGYTF

v_gene: TRBV5-4
j_gene: TRBJ1-2
abundance: .
d_gene: .
CDR3nt: TGTGCCAGCAGCTTGAATGAGTTTAACTATGGCTACACCTTC
CDR3aa: CASSLNEFNYGYTF

v_gene: TRBV30
j_gene: TRBJ1-1
abundance: .
d_gene: .
CDR3nt: TGTGCCTGGAGCACGCAGATGAACACTGAAGCTTTCTTT
CDR3aa: CAWSTQMNTEAFF

v_gene: TRBV4-1
j_gene: TRBJ1-4
abundance: .
d_gene: .
CDR3nt: TGCGCCAGCAGCCGGCCGGGTTCGGCTAATGAAAAACTGTTTTTT
CDR3aa: CASSRPGSANEKLFF

v_gene: TRBV10-2
j_gene: TRBJ2-1
abundance: medium-sized
d_gene: .
CDR3nt: TGCGCCACGTTCGACAATGAGCAGTTCTTC
CDR3aa: CATFDNEQFF

v_gene: TRBV29-1
j_gene: TRBJ2-7
abundance: .
d_gene: TRBD2
CDR3nt: TGCAGCGTCGAGAAAGCGGGAGACGAGCAGTACTTC
CDR3aa: CSVEKAGDEQYF

v_gene: TRBV5-1
j_gene: TRBJ2-3
abundance: .
d_gene: TRBD2
CDR3nt: TGCGCCAGCAGCTTGGCTAGCGGGAAATCCATCCCCCGCACAGATACGCAGTATTTT
CDR3aa: CASSLASGKSIPRTDTQYF

v_gene: TRBV6-5
j_gene: TRBJ2-7
abundance: .
d_gene: .
CDR3nt: TGTGCCAGCCTGTTAGGCGGCTCCTACGAGCAGTACTTC
CDR3aa: CASLLGGSYEQYF